This T cell receptor beta chain was captured by sequencing in a study of Graves' ophthalmopathy and Graves' hyperthyroidism. Study results and limitations: Among expanded thyroid clonotypes above 0.001 frequency, most also occurred in blood.

This clonotype was detected ten times or more. As yet, its antigen is unknown. Germline-derived CDR1 and CDR2 are SGDLS and YYNGEE. V was clipped by 3 bases and J by 7 bases, with 4 bases between them. The CDR3 covers 10 residues. The authors amplified TCR beta CDR3 regions, and they did so from RNA transcripts for repertoire sequencing. HTBI primers were used in a first-round RT-PCR, which preceded a second-round multiplex PCR. TCRdb fed the multiplex PCR reads into MiXCR, producing one record per CDR3 protein. Of about 220,000 distinct CDR3 sequences listed, about a fifth were seen once; the top ten hold roughly 40%.

Sequencing was carried out using peripheral blood. The clonotype originates from a woman aged 45-60 years with Graves' ophthalmopathy. The J gene is TRBJ1-2, the V gene TRBV9, with no clear D. The CDR3 bases are TGTGCCAGCAGCGGGCTTGGCTACACCTTC. This codes for CASSGLGYTF. The full variable domain, its missing parts supplied by reference TRBV9 and TRBJ1-2, is DSGVTQTPKHLITATGQRVTLRCSPRSGDLSVYWYQQSLDQGLQFLIQYYNGEERAKGNILERFSAQQFPDLHSELNLSSLELGDSALYFCASSGLGYTFGSGTRLTVV.